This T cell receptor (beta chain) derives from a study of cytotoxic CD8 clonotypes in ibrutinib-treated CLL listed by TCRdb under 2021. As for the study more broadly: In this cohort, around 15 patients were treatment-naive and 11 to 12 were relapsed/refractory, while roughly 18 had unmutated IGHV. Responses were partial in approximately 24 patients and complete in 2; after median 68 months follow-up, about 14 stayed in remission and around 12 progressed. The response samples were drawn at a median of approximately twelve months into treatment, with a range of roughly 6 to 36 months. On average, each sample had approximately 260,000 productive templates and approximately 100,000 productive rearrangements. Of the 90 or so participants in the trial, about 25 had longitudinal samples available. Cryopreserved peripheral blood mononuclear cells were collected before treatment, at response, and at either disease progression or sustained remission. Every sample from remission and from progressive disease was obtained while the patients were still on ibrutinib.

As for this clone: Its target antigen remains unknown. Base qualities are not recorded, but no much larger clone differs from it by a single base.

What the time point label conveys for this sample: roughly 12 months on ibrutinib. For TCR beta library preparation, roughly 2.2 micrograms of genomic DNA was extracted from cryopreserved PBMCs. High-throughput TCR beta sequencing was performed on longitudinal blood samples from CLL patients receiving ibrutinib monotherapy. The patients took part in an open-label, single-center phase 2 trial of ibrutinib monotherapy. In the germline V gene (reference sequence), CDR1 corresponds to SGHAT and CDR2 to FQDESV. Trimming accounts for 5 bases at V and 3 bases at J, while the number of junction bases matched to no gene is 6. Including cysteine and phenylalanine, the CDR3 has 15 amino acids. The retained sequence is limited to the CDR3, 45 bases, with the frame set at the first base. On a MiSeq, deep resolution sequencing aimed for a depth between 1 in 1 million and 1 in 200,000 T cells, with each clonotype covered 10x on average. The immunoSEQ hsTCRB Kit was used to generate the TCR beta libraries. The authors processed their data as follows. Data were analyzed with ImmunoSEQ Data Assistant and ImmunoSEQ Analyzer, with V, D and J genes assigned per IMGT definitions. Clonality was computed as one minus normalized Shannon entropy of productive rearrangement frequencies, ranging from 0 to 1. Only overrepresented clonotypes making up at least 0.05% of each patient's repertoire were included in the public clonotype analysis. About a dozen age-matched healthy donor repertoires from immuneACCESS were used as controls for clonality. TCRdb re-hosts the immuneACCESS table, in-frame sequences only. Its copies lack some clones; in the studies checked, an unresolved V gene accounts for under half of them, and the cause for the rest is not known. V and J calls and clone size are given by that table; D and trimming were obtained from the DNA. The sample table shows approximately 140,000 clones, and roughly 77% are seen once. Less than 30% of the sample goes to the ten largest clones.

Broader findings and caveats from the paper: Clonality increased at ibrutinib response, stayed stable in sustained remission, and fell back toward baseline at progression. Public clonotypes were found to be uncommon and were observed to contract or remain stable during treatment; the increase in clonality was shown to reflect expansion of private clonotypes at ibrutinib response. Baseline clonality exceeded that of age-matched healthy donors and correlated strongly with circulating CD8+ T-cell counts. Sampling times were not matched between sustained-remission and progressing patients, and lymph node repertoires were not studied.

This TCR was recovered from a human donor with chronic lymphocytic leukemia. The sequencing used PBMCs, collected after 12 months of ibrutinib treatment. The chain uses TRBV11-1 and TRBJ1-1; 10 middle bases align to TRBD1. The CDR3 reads CASSLRDRGYTEAFF. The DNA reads TGTGCCAGCAGCCTCCGGGACAGGGGTTACACTGAAGCTTTCTTT.